This T cell receptor beta chain emerged from a study of regulatory T cells in long-lasting Graves disease listed by TCRdb under 2021. Broadly, across the study: Persistent Graves' disease was defined as persistently positive TSH receptor autoantibodies together with antithyroid drug treatment for over 5 years. Peripheral blood TCR sequencing and RNA sequencing compared persistent Graves' disease patients with newly diagnosed Graves' disease patients. The study was conducted in China and was registered as a clinical trial. TCR sequencing covered roughly 13 persistent and approximately 20 newly diagnosed Graves' disease patients, 33 samples in total. Persistent Graves' disease patients in the clinical cohort had taken antithyroid drugs for about 10.3 years on average.

The CDR3 adds up to 15 amino acids, both ends counted. The DNA shown is the 45-base CDR3, in frame from base 1. The germline V gene sets CDR1 to SGHRS and CDR2 to YFSETQ. The V end gives up 2 bases and the J end 1 base, leaving 5 bases in the junction not matched to a gene. Interpreted using the paper, the time point label stands for: persistent/refractory GD, antithyroid drugs over 5 years with positive TRAb. RNA was extracted from PBMCs in TRIzol for both TCR sequencing and RNA sequencing. The diagnosis of Graves' disease followed American Thyroid Association guidelines. Recruitment of patients was carried out at an endocrinology department in Xi'an, China. Each patient gave about 8.1 milliliters of peripheral blood, collected in an EDTA anticoagulant tube. Ficoll Paque Plus density gradient separation was used to isolate PBMCs, and no further T cell sorting was done. An Agilent 2100 Bioanalyzer and agarose gel were used to check RNA quality, while a NanoDrop 2000 measured RNA concentration.

Study-level results and caveats: Compared with newly diagnosed patients, patients with persistent Graves' disease had lower TCR Shannon entropy and fewer highly expanded clones, which suggests clonal expansion. Preferential use of TRBV28, TRBJ1-2 and TRBJ2-5 was observed in persistent disease, whereas TRBV20-1 and TRBJ2-1 were favored in newly diagnosed disease. Patients with persistent disease shared more public clonotypes (approximately 2,500) than newly diagnosed patients did (around 1,000). As a limitation, the authors acknowledged that the small sample size may reduce accuracy. Peripheral blood alone was examined, since thyroid tissue, which constituted the primary lesion, could not be accessed. Only the TCR beta chain was sequenced and analyzed.

A single count supports this clonotype. Its antigen specificity is not known. The CDR3 carries no conserved terminal phenylalanine or tryptophan, so it likely arises from a read error. Library preparation was by multiplex PCR. Sequenced on an Illumina HiSeq 4000. iRepertoire HTBI primers and Arm-PCR amplification of CDR3 regions were used to construct TCR beta libraries. PCR products were gel purified before sequencing. The authors processed their data as follows. Across samples, some 62 TRBV and 14 TRBJ segments were identified and used for gene usage analysis of CDR3 amino acid clonotypes. COPE and FqMerger were used to merge the filtered high-quality paired reads into contigs. Contigs were aligned with BLAST to IMGT TRBV, TRBD and TRBJ reference genes, and CDR3 was defined per IMGT. Any clonotype with a frequency above 0.1% was counted as a highly expanded clone. Shannon entropy was used to measure repertoire diversity, and the Gini coefficient was used to measure V-J evenness. Clonotypes shared by more than one individual were considered public. TCRdb reworked the public reads: Q25 trimming with fastp, MiXCR clone assembly, productive beta chains retained. Rows matching on CDR3 protein sequence are summarized as one entry with the most common DNA and genes. Clone size and V and J calls follow TCRdb, not the original study. Present in this sample are more than 350,000 distinct CDR3 sequences, roughly 21% of which were seen just once. The ten largest clones capture around 15% of the sample.

This sample comprised peripheral blood mononuclear cells (PBMCs), obtained when the disease was refractory, from a patient treated with antithyroid drugs. The TCR comes from a female donor with Graves disease. Rearrangement joined TRBV5-1 to TRBJ2-7; a stretch of 8 junction bases matches TRBD1. Here the CDR3 is given as CASSLGTGRSYEQYL. DNA sequence: TGCGCCAGCAGCTTAGGGACAGGTAGATCCTACGAGCAGTACCTC.